What follows are 22 T cell receptor beta chains derived from one specimen sequenced in a study of cytomegalovirus exposure and HLA in healthy donors. Vbeta (60) and Jbeta (13) primers were used in the PCR. The protocol was immunoSEQ multiplex PCR, while the TCRdb copy is restricted to in-frame clones and leaves out a portion. The sample lists over 95,000 clones; over 75% were seen once. Sequenced material: PBMCs. The receptors were gathered from a woman aged 18-29 years in good health and CMV-seronegative.

This rearrangement joins TRBV25-1 to TRBJ1-4; 7 bases map to TRBD1. This CDR3 is built from 13 residues. Germline V gene data show CDR1 as MGHDK and CDR2 as SYGVNS. The V gene end was trimmed by 1 base and the J gene end by 8 bases; junction bases not matched to a gene: 1. The CDR3 is CASSESGGEKLFF. DNA of the CDR3: TGTGCCAGCAGTGAATCAGGGGGAGAAAAACTGTTTTTT.

This chain links TRBV6-5 with TRBJ1-5; 7 bases are a match to TRBD1. This CDR3 is 15 amino acids long. Germline CDR1 reads MNHEY; CDR2 reads SVGAGI. V gave up 0 bases and J gave up 6 bases; unmatched junction bases: 5. CDR3 nucleotide sequence: TGTGCCAGCAGTTACTCGAGACAGGGTGGTCAGCCCCAGCATTTT. Translating gives CASSYSRQGGQPQHF.

The rearrangement links TRBV5-6 to TRBJ1-1; tentative D call: TRBD1 (5 bases). Trimming removed 2 bases from V and 4 bases from J, with 9 bases in between. There are 13 residues in the CDR3. Per germline, CDR1 SGHDT and CDR2 YYEEEE. The CDR3 here is CASSLGVGTEAFF. CDR3 coding DNA: TGTGCCAGCAGCTTAGGGGTCGGCACTGAAGCTTTCTTT.

This chain joins TRBV30 and TRBJ2-4; TRBD1 matches at 7 bases. V dropped 5 bases and J dropped 8; count of bases not matched to a gene: 3. Per germline, CDR1 GTSNPN and CDR2 SVGIG (reference sequence). The CDR3 consists of 11 residues. The CDR3 loop reads CAWDRDDIQYF. CDR3 in DNA: TGTGCCTGGGACAGGGATGACATTCAGTACTTC.

The chain is built from TRBV28 and TRBJ1-5; 10 bases map to TRBD1. The length of the CDR3 is 15 residues. Germline V CDR1 and CDR2: MDHEN, SYDVKM. The J segment lost 6 bases and the V segment lost 3 bases, leaving 5 bases of the junction unmatched. In nucleotides, the CDR3 is TGTGCCAGCAGTTTCGACAGGGGGCTAAGTCAGCCCCAGCATTTT. Translated: CASSFDRGLSQPQHF.

The CDR3 sequence is CASSDSAGEQPQHF. The CDR3 DNA reads as TGTGCCAGCAGTGATTCGGCGGGGGAACAGCCCCAGCATTTT. The chain combines TRBV2 with TRBJ1-5, with D possibly being TRBD1 (5 bases). Deletions cut 3 bases from V and 7 bases from J, with 13 bases between. Germline assignment: CDR1 SNHLY and CDR2 FYNNEI. The CDR3 is 14 amino acids.

The V and J genes are TRBV30 and TRBJ1-2, with D tentatively TRBD1 (6 bases). This CDR3 is built from 11 residues. Trimming removed 2 bases from V and 12 bases from J, with 13 bases in between. Germline CDR1 and CDR2: GTSNPN and SVGIG (reference sequence). The CDR3 region has the DNA TGTGCCTGGAGTATAGGGGGGGCGAACACCTTC. Translated: CAWSIGGANTF.

This clone has only a few counts. This chain joins TRBV15 and TRBJ2-5; TRBD2 aligns across 10 bases. Germline assignment: CDR1 LNHNV and CDR2 YYDKDF (reference sequence). This CDR3 contains 17 residues. The J segment lost 3 bases and the V segment lost 3 bases, leaving 10 bases of the junction unmatched. The CDR3 protein is CATSSIPGLAMEETQYF. In nucleotides, the CDR3 is TGTGCCACCAGCAGCATCCCGGGACTAGCGATGGAAGAGACCCAGTACTTC.

The rearrangement links TRBV30 to TRBJ2-1, with 13 bases that match TRBD2. The junction had 6 bases not matched to a gene; V was cut back by 6 bases and J by 4 bases. The CDR3 contains 15 residues. Looked up from germline, CDR1 is GTSNPN and CDR2 is SVGIG (reference sequence). The CDR3 sequence is CACLTSGGSYNEQFF. CDR3 DNA sequence: TGTGCCTGTTTGACTAGCGGGGGGTCGTACAATGAGCAGTTCTTC.

The chain employs TRBV23-1 and TRBJ2-5, with unresolved D. TRBV23-1 is marked as an open reading frame, function uncertain. V was trimmed by 0 bases and J by 5 bases, leaving 16 bases between them. The CDR3 sequence is 16 residues long. CDR3 sequence: CASSQSKRATRETQYF. In DNA, the CDR3 is TGCGCCAGCAGTCAATCGAAGCGTGCTACGAGGGAGACCCAGTACTTC.

The rearrangement uses TRBV19 and TRBJ1-6, with D tentatively TRBD1 (6 bases). The CDR3 covers 14 residues. The V and J ends lost 5 bases and 9 bases respectively, with 14 bases between them. The germline V gene encodes CDR1 LNHDA and CDR2 SQIVND (reference sequence). The CDR3: CASSARTDTSPLHF. The DNA for the CDR3 is TGTGCCAGTAGTGCCCGGACAGATACTTCACCCCTCCACTTT. Based on the CDR3 plus reference TRBV19 and TRBJ1-6, the full variable domain is DGGITQSPKYLFRKEGQNVTLSCEQNLNHDAMYWYRQDPGQGLRLIYYSQIVNDFQKGDIAEGYSVSREKKESFPLTVTSAQKNPTAFYLCASSARTDTSPLHFGNGTRLTVT.

V usage is TRBV18 and J usage is TRBJ1-1, with D maybe TRBD1 (6 bases). Trimming took off 4 bases at V and 8 bases at J, with 8 bases between the two ends. The CDR3 spans 11 residues. Germline V lookup: CDR1 KGHSH, CDR2 LQKENI. In DNA, the CDR3 is TGTGCCAGCTCACTGGACAGAGAAGCTTTCTTT. It encodes CASSLDREAFF. The full variable domain, in which reference TRBV18 and TRBJ1-1 provide the parts outside the CDR3, is NAGVMQNPRHLVRRRGQEARLRCSPMKGHSHVYWYRQLPEEGLKFMVYLQKENIIDESGMPKERFSAEFPKEGPSILRIQQVVRGDSAAYFCASSLDREAFFGQGTRLTVV.

This sequence joins TRBV6-1 and TRBJ1-2; D possibly corresponds to TRBD1 (5 bases). Germline CDR1 and CDR2: MNHNS and SASEGT. V lost 4 bases and J lost 8, with 17 bases in between. The CDR3 extends over 14 amino acids. In DNA form, the CDR3 reads TGTGCCAGCAGTGGGCGGACGGACACCAAAGGCTACACCTTC. It encodes CASSGRTDTKGYTF.

The genes are TRBV5-6 and TRBJ1-5; possibly TRBD1 for D (5 bases). CDR1 is SGHDT and CDR2 is YYEEEE in the germline V gene. Deletions cut 0 bases from V and 6 bases from J, with 10 bases between. The CDR3 is 14 amino acids. The CDR3 spells CASSLGGGGQPQHF. The DNA of the CDR3 is TGTGCCAGCAGCTTGGGGGGGGGAGGTCAGCCCCAGCATTTT.

The J gene is TRBJ1-1, the V gene TRBV19; tentative D call: TRBD1 (6 bases). The germline V gene has CDR1 LNHDA and CDR2 SQIVND (reference sequence). Trimming left V 4 bases short and J 0 bases short, with 15 bases between. The CDR3 spans 16 residues. The CDR3 sequence: CASSKRGALLNTEAFF. The CDR3 coding sequence is TGTGCCAGTAGTAAGCGGGGGGCCCTCCTGAACACTGAAGCTTTCTTT.

This clone was found a few times. J is TRBJ1-1 and V is TRBV6-6; D remains ambiguous. CDR1 MNHNY and CDR2 SVGAGI come from the germline V gene (reference sequence). This CDR3 is built from 13 residues. V was trimmed by 6 bases and J by 1 base, leaving 9 bases between them. The CDR3 DNA is TGTGCCAGCAGCCGCGACAAGAACACTGAAGCTTTCTTT. Translating gives CASSRDKNTEAFF.

This clone occurred a few times. V is TRBV28 and J is TRBJ2-5; 9 nucleotides match TRBD2. The end of the DNA fits TRBJ2-7 better, so the J call may be wrong. There are 13 residues in the CDR3. Germline V gene data show CDR1 as MDHEN and CDR2 as SYDVKM. Here the CDR3 DNA reads TGTGCCAGCAGTTTTAGCGGGAGATACGAGCAGTACTTC. Amino acids: CASSFSGRYEQYF.

Notes on this clone: One end of the junction is discordant with germline, which a read error may explain. The chain has TRBV15 and TRBJ2-7; the D gene is possibly TRBD2 (6 bases). CDR1 is LNHNV and CDR2 is YYDKDF in the germline V gene (reference sequence). The CDR3 runs to 15 residues. This chain's CDR3 is CATGRVGGPSYEQYF. CDR3 DNA: TGTGCCACCGGCAGAGTTGGAGGGCCTTCATACGAGCAGTACTTC.

The chain employs TRBV10-3 and TRBJ2-5; D possibly corresponds to TRBD2 (5 bases). The germline gives CDR1 ENHRY, CDR2 SYGVKD. V was shortened by 3 bases and J by 3 bases, with 8 bases between the two germline ends. The CDR3 sequence is 13 residues long. DNA for the CDR3: TGTGCCATCAGTGAATGGGGAGAAGAGACCCAGTACTTC. It yields the protein CAISEWGEETQYF.

The chain links TRBV6-1 to TRBJ2-2; 7 nucleotides agree with TRBD1. CDR3 size: 15 residues. Germline V lookup: CDR1 MNHNS, CDR2 SASEGT. Trimming at V came to 7 bases and at J to 0 bases, leaving 5 bases not matched to a gene. The CDR3 spells CASTRQGTNTGELFF. CDR3 DNA sequence: TGTGCCAGCACCCGACAGGGAACGAACACCGGGGAGCTGTTTTTT.

V and J are TRBV28 and TRBJ2-3; the match to TRBD2 covers 11 bases. The J segment lost 6 bases and the V segment lost 1 base, leaving 9 bases of the junction unmatched. From germline, CDR1 is MDHEN and CDR2 SYDVKM. The CDR3 is 17 amino acids. Here the CDR3 DNA reads TGTGCCAGCAGTTTATTGTCTAGCGGGAGGAAGGGGGATACGCAGTATTTT. It encodes CASSLLSSGRKGDTQYF.

With respect to this clone: The junction differs from germline at one of its ends, possibly a read error. The chain joins TRBV29-1 to TRBJ2-3; the match to TRBD1 covers 7 bases. Germline V gene sequence: CDR1 SQVTM, CDR2 ANQGSEA. This CDR3 region has 13 residues. CDR3 sequence (DNA): TGCAGCGTAGAAGGGGGCATATCAGATACGCAGTATTTT. Encoded protein: CSVEGGISDTQYF.